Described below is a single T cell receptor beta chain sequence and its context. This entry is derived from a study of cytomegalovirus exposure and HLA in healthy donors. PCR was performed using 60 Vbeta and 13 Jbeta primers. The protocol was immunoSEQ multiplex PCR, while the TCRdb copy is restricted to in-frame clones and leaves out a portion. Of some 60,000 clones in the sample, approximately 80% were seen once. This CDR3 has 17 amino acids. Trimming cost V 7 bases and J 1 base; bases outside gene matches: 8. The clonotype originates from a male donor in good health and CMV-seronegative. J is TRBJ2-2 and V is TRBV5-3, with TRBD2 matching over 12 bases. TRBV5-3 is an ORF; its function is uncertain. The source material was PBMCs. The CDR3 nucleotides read TGTGCCAGACCACTACGGACTAGCGGGGTGAACACCGGGGAGCTGTTTTTT. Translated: CARPLRTSGVNTGELFF.